The TCR beta chain described here comes from a study of blood T cell repertoires in COVID-19. Here immunoSEQ multiplex PCR was the method, and the copy in TCRdb shows in-frame clones only, minus some. The sample records around 82,000 clones, 85% being singletons. This clonotype was obtained from a man in his fifties with COVID-19, enrolled during active disease. What was sequenced was peripheral blood.

CDR3 nucleotides: TGTGCCAGCAGTTACGGGACAGGGGCGACCACTGAAGCTTTCTTT. This encodes CASSYGTGATTEAFF. V and J are TRBV6-5 and TRBJ1-1; 10 bases line up with TRBD1. CDR1 and CDR2 (germline): MNHEY, SVGAGI. J lost 4 bases, V lost 2 bases, and 4 bases had no gene match. The CDR3 has 15 residues.